These 14 T cell receptor beta chains came from one sample sequenced in a study of vaccination effects on CD4 cells after COVID-19. Isolating CD4+ T cells followed approximately 9 days of culture. Either the BNT162b2 or mRNA-1273 vaccine was given to participants in two doses. Assay: immunoSEQ multiplex PCR; the TCRdb copy retains only in-frame clones and omits some. Of 30,000 or so clones detected, about 74% appear once; the ten largest clones hold about 15%. No antigen is known for these receptors. The specimen comprised CD4+ T cells from PBMCs cultured without peptide, sampled after COVID-19 vaccination. Source of these receptors: a human donor who received a COVID-19 vaccine.

The chain has TRBV5-1 and TRBJ2-5; maybe TRBD1 (6 bases). V shed 3 bases and J shed 1 base, with 10 bases lying between them. This CDR3 spans 14 amino acids. Germline assignment: CDR1 SGHRS and CDR2 YFSETQ. The CDR3: CASSYGQIQETQYF. Here the CDR3 DNA reads TGCGCCAGCAGCTACGGACAGATCCAAGAGACCCAGTACTTC.

This sequence joins TRBV6-5 and TRBJ1-6; TRBD1 agrees at 10 bases. The V gene end was trimmed by 7 bases and the J gene end by 7 bases; junction bases not matched to a gene: 7. This CDR3 is built from 15 residues. Germline assignment: CDR1 MNHEY and CDR2 SVGAGI. This chain's CDR3 is CASTRTGGQNSPLHF. DNA for the CDR3: TGTGCCAGCACTCGGACAGGGGGGCAAAATTCACCCCTCCACTTT.

The rearrangement uses TRBV3-1 (or the pseudogene TRBV3-2) and TRBJ2-3, with 11 bases fitting TRBD2. This CDR3 comprises 16 residues. The V gene end was trimmed by 1 base and the J gene end by 3 bases; junction bases not matched to a gene: 3. Germline CDR1 LGHDT, CDR2 YNNKEL (reference sequence). The CDR3 DNA is TGTGCCAGCAGCCAAGCGGCTAGCGGGGGGACAGATACGCAGTATTTT. Protein: CASSQAASGGTDTQYF.

The V call is TRBV7-9, the J call TRBJ2-3, with 9 nucleotides matching TRBD1. CDR1 SEHNR and CDR2 FQNEAQ come from the germline V gene (reference sequence). Trimming took 4 bases from V and 0 from J; bases not matched to a gene: 8. The length of the CDR3 is 17 residues. For the CDR3, the DNA is TGTGCCAGCAGCTCCCTGGGACAGGGTCCTAGCACAGATACGCAGTATTTT. Translation gives CASSSLGQGPSTDTQYF.

CDR3 protein: CAISEWQSSYEQYF. DNA of the CDR3: TGTGCCATCAGTGAGTGGCAGAGCTCCTACGAGCAGTACTTC. The chain is built from TRBV10-3 and TRBJ2-7; D is uncertain. Looked up from germline, CDR1 is ENHRY and CDR2 is SYGVKD. CDR3 length equals 14 residues. V was clipped by 1 base and J by 0 bases, with 7 bases between them.

The rearrangement joins TRBV2 to TRBJ1-6; D not certain. This CDR3 is built from 14 residues. Germline V gene lookup returns CDR1 SNHLY and CDR2 FYNNEI. V was cut by 6 bases and J by 8 bases, with 14 bases left in between. CDR3: CASRVPEVDSPLHF. The CDR3, as DNA: TGTGCCAGCAGGGTGCCCGAGGTGGATTCACCCCTCCACTTT.

CDR3 sequence: CASSDGFYNEQFF. The CDR3 DNA sequence: TGTGCCAGCAGTGACGGCTTTTACAATGAGCAGTTCTTC. The chain recombines TRBV6-4 with TRBJ2-1; no reliable D call. Between the trimmed V and J ends, which lost 2 bases and 4 bases, there was a span of 6 bases. Looked up from germline, CDR1 is MRHNA and CDR2 is SNTAGT. This CDR3 comprises 13 residues.

This clone has just a few counts. The chain is built from TRBV6-2 or TRBV6-3 and TRBJ2-3; D is undetermined. Germline CDR1 is MNHEY and CDR2 is SVGEGT. The CDR3 consists of 16 residues. The V end lost 2 bases, the J end lost 0 bases, and 12 bases lay between the germline ends. The CDR3 sequence: CASSYGLVRSTDTQYF. CDR3 bases: TGTGCCAGCAGTTACGGTTTGGTCAGAAGCACAGATACGCAGTATTTT.

The chain combines TRBV2 with TRBJ1-5; 8 positions match TRBD1. Germline trimming cut 3 bases from V and 7 bases from J; bases unmatched to any gene: 11. Per the germline V gene, CDR1 is SNHLY and CDR2 is FYNNEI. This CDR3 is 16 amino acids long. CDR3 nucleotides: TGTGCCAGCAGTGAGAGGACAGGGCCTCAGGGACAGCCCCAGCATTTT. Translated, it gives CASSERTGPQGQPQHF.

The CDR3 DNA follows: TGTGCCAGCAGTAGAATAGCGGGAGGCGCCGGGGAGCTGTTTTTT. Amino acid sequence: CASSRIAGGAGELFF. The rearrangement links TRBV6-5 to TRBJ2-2; TRBD2 matches 10 bases. The germline CDR1 and CDR2 sequences are MNHEY and SVGAGI. The CDR3 covers 15 residues. V was pared by 5 bases and J by 6 bases, with 6 bases of the junction left unmatched.

The genes are TRBV29-1 and TRBJ1-1, with TRBD1 as a possible D gene (6 bases). CDR3 length: 13 amino acids. With 2 bases removed from V and 0 bases from J, the gap between germline ends came to 7 bases. CDR1 and CDR2 from the germline V gene are SQVTM and ANQGSEA. The CDR3 nucleotides read TGCAGCGTTGAAAGGGACATGAACACTGAAGCTTTCTTT. Protein sequence: CSVERDMNTEAFF.

The chain uses TRBV5-4 and TRBJ1-1; 8 nucleotides line up with TRBD1. The CDR3 sequence is 13 residues long. V trimming: 5 bases; J trimming: 5 bases; junction bases outside the gene matches: 5. Per the germline V gene, CDR1 is SGHNT and CDR2 is YYREEE (reference sequence). CDR3 nucleotides: TGTGCCAGCAGTTTCAGGGACAGGACTGAAGCTTTCTTT. Amino acids: CASSFRDRTEAFF. Complete variable domain (other parts from reference TRBV5-4 and TRBJ1-1): ETGVTQSPTHLIKTRGQQVTLRCSSQSGHNTVSWYQQALGQGPQFIFQYYREEENGRGNFPPRFSGLQFPNYSSELNVNALELDDSALYLCASSFRDRTEAFFGQGTRLTVV.

The chain uses TRBV6-5 and TRBJ1-1; D is unclear. CDR3 size: 12 residues. Looked up from germline, CDR1 is MNHEY and CDR2 is SVGAGI. The V and J ends lost 5 bases and 7 bases respectively, with 11 bases between them. The DNA of the CDR3 is TGTGCCAGCAGTCACGGCGGAGTTGAAGCTTTCTTT. Translation: CASSHGGVEAFF.

This rearrangement joins TRBV30 to TRBJ2-3, with 9 bases aligning to TRBD2. The germline V gene encodes CDR1 GTSNPN and CDR2 SVGIG (reference sequence). V was clipped by 0 bases and J by 6 bases; unmatched bases: 4. The CDR3 spans 14 residues. DNA of the CDR3: TGTGCCTGGAGTGTAGGCGGGGGGGCGGATACGCAGTATTTT. Protein product: CAWSVGGGADTQYF.